This is a list of T cell receptor beta chains from one sample in a study of chemoradiotherapy in HPV16-positive cancers. Repertoires were generated with immunoSEQ multiplex PCR, while TCRdb's copy carries only in-frame clones and drops some. The sample lists about 32,000 clones, about four fifths occurring once. This material consisted of blood, taken from a patient who underwent chemoradiotherapy. These receptors all stem from a human donor with HPV-associated anogenital cancer. CDR3s leave out the opening cysteine and the closing phenylalanine or tryptophan. A D gene is named only where the DNA matches it firmly.

v_call	d_call	j_call	cdr3_aa
TRBV27	-	TRBJ2-7	ASATNQYAEQY
TRBV5-1	TRBD2	TRBJ2-7	ASSSQPGGIDEQY
TRBV6-1	-	TRBJ1-2	ASSTGKGGSLGYT
TRBV6-1	-	TRBJ1-2	ASSGLEASYGYT
TRBV5-6	-	TRBJ2-1	ASSLIRDGYNEQF
TRBV5-1	TRBD2	TRBJ2-2	ASSLGTSGTGELF
TRBV18	-	TRBJ2-7	ASSPQTAGYEQY
TRBV29-1	TRBD1	TRBJ1-2	SVGTGGTYGYT
TRBV11-3	-	TRBJ2-5	ASNRDYPETQY
TRBV9	-	TRBJ1-2	ASSGTAYDLNYGYT
TRBV5-1	TRBD1	TRBJ1-5	ASSLYPGQGGQPQH
TRBV7-8	-	TRBJ1-5	ASGRGGNNQPQH
TRBV10-1	-	TRBJ1-2	ASSTDSYGYT
TRBV5-1	-	TRBJ2-2	ASSFRLSGELF
TRBV2	-	TRBJ2-4	ASSEATRGIQY
TRBV13	-	TRBJ2-7	ASSGQRDAYEQY
TRBV11-2	TRBD2	TRBJ2-3	ASSLLAGGRNTQY
TRBV2	TRBD1	TRBJ1-1	ASRGQSSVTEAF
TRBV30	-	-	AWSKGRGAFEQY
TRBV4-3	-	TRBJ1-2	ASSQVGGGYGYT
TRBV7-2	-	TRBJ1-1	ASSDPHKGVGEAF
TRBV15	-	TRBJ2-3	ATSRDSSSARGTQY
TRBV10-3	TRBD1	TRBJ2-2	AISLGQGVTGELF
TRBV11-2	-	TRBJ1-5	ASSLGQGPRQPQH
TRBV5-8	-	TRBJ1-2	ASSFQNYGYT
TRBV6-1	-	TRBJ2-1	ASSWAANEQF
TRBV6-4	-	TRBJ2-7	ASSDSGEGTYEQY
TRBV12-5	-	TRBJ1-1	ASGTLFRGMNTEAF
TRBV9	-	TRBJ2-3	ASSVGGGLPDTQY
TRBV6-1	-	TRBJ2-7	ASSLGPVSSYEQY
TRBV5-1	TRBD1	TRBJ1-4	ASSPGQGGEKLF
TRBV30	TRBD1	TRBJ2-3	AWSWDRPPDTQY
TRBV28	-	TRBJ1-4	ASRDATNEKLF
TRBV7-2	-	TRBJ1-4	ASSSGMLGRGGKLF
TRBV7-9	-	TRBJ2-3	ASSTSSTDTQY
TRBV7-2	-	TRBJ1-1	ASSLLGLTRAEAF
TRBV9	-	TRBJ2-7	ASSLTGSSYEQY